This entry lists 13 T cell receptor beta chains sequenced from one sample in a study of monozygotic twins with inflammatory bowel disease. TCRdb reanalyzed the 5' RACE reads and collapses them to one entry per CDR3 protein, without DNA. This specimen shows some 210,000 distinct CDR3 sequences; the ten leading clones hold around 1.5%. The sample comprised blood. These receptor sequences come from a human donor with ulcerative colitis or Crohn's disease, or a healthy co-twin of an affected twin (not recorded which).

The chain has TRBV20-1 and TRBJ2-7; absent DNA, TCRdb's TRBD1 call cannot be checked. Germline CDR1 and CDR2: DFQATT and SNEGSKA (reference sequence). The CDR3 spans 14 residues. The CDR3 loop reads CSARGPGEGYEQYF.

The genes are TRBV10-3 and TRBJ2-2. The CDR3 extends over 15 amino acids. Germline CDR1 and CDR2: ENHRY and SYGVKD. This chain's CDR3 is CAISEKAQFTGELFF.

The rearrangement joins TRBV27 to TRBJ1-2; with no DNA, the TCRdb D assignment of TRBD1 cannot be verified. There are 14 residues in the CDR3. Germline V gene sequence: CDR1 MNHEY, CDR2 SMNVEV (reference sequence). This CDR3 reads CASSPLGQFYGYTF.

J is TRBJ1-1 and V is TRBV11-2; TCRdb picks TRBD1, but there is no DNA to check that call. The CDR3 is made up of 18 amino acids. From germline, CDR1 is SGHAT and CDR2 FQNNGV. The CDR3 protein is CASSSPEGTQGANTEAFF.

This chain joins TRBV19 and TRBJ2-2. The CDR3 loop spans 14 amino acids. Germline-derived CDR1 and CDR2 are LNHDA and SQIVND (reference sequence). This chain's CDR3 is CASSIRHQTGELFF.

The chain is built from TRBV7-9 and TRBJ1-2; TCRdb outputs TRBD1, but without DNA this stays unchecked. This CDR3 has 16 residues. Looked up from germline, CDR1 is SEHNR and CDR2 is FQNEAQ (reference sequence). The CDR3 spells CASSFGAGTGGRGYTF.

This chain uses TRBV10-3 with TRBJ2-2; TCRdb gives TRBD1 as the D gene, but with no DNA this cannot be confirmed. Germline V gene data show CDR1 as ENHRY and CDR2 as SYGVKD. The CDR3 extends over 14 amino acids. CDR3: CAIRQNRDTGELFF.

The chain combines TRBV27 with TRBJ2-5; TCRdb proposes TRBD2, but this gene call is untestable without DNA. The CDR3 runs to 14 residues. Germline assignment: CDR1 MNHEY and CDR2 SMNVEV (reference sequence). This CDR3 reads CASSNRGGGETQYF.

CDR3 protein: CSVDLPGTSNHQQYF. The J gene is TRBJ2-7, the V gene TRBV29-1; TCRdb outputs TRBD2, but without DNA this stays unchecked. The CDR3 is 15 amino acids. The germline CDR1 and CDR2 sequences are SQVTM and ANQGSEA.

The V and J genes are TRBV5-6 and TRBJ2-4; absent DNA, TCRdb's TRBD1 call cannot be checked. CDR3 length: 14 amino acids. Germline V gives CDR1 SGHDT, CDR2 YYEEEE. This chain's CDR3 is CASSLLGGKNIQYF.

The chain is built from TRBV5-1 and TRBJ1-1; TCRdb's assignment of TRBD1 cannot be checked, as there is no DNA. The CDR3 runs 14 residues. Germline loops: CDR1 SGHRS, CDR2 YFSETQ. CDR3 loop: CASSEPGMNTEAFF.

J is TRBJ1-3 and V is TRBV3-1; TCRdb indicates TRBD1, and absent DNA this call remains unverified. This CDR3 region has 12 residues. Per the germline V gene, CDR1 is LGHDT and CDR2 is YNNKEL (reference sequence). CDR3 sequence reads: CASGGLGNTIYF.

The chain links TRBV7-2 to TRBJ2-3; there is no DNA to check the TCRdb D call of TRBD1. Germline CDR1 SGHTA, CDR2 FQGNSA. This CDR3 region has 14 residues. This chain's CDR3 is CASSSGRLTDTQYF.